Sequencing of this T cell receptor (beta chain) was carried out in a study of cytomegalovirus exposure and HLA in healthy donors. PCR was performed using 60 Vbeta and 13 Jbeta primers. This table comes from immunoSEQ multiplex PCR, and its TCRdb copy is limited to in-frame clones, with some not included. The sample lists about 130,000 clones, over 70% seen once, with over 2% in the top ten. This clone was observed once. The antigen is undetermined. Germline lookup yields CDR1 GTSNPN and CDR2 SVGIG (reference sequence). The length of the CDR3 is 13 residues. V was clipped by 3 bases and J by 4 bases, with 12 bases between them. Findings and limits, study-wide: Roughly uniform depth of sequencing across donors was assumed in presence/absence analyses.

This sequence joins TRBV30 and TRBJ1-1; D is perhaps TRBD1 (5 bases). This TCR was recovered from a man aged 30-40 years in good health and CMV-seronegative. The sample consisted of PBMCs. In nucleotides, the CDR3 is TGTGCCTGGAGGTGGGGGGGGAGCACTGAAGCTTTCTTT. Encoded protein: CAWRWGGSTEAFF.